The 2 T cell receptor beta chains below were found in one sample sequenced in a study of cytomegalovirus exposure and HLA in healthy donors. PCR primers comprised 60 Vbeta and 13 Jbeta primers. TCRdb's copy holds only in-frame clones and misses some; the assay was immunoSEQ multiplex PCR. The sample includes roughly 110,000 clones, about four fifths of them seen just once. Source material: PBMCs. The receptors were gathered from a man over 45 in good health and CMV-seronegative.

The table lists this clone with a few counts. The sample contains more than one DNA sequence encoding this CDR3. V usage is TRBV4-3 and J usage is TRBJ1-1, with D possibly being TRBD1 (5 bases). CDR3 length: 13 residues. Looked up from germline, CDR1 is LGHNA and CDR2 is YSLEER. Trimming removed 2 bases at V and 5 bases at J, with 9 bases between. The CDR3 DNA reads as TGCGCCAGCAGCCAACCCGGGGGGACTGAAGCTTTCTTT. Amino acid sequence: CASSQPGGTEAFF.

The chain employs TRBV4-3 and TRBJ2-2; a weak D match, TRBD2 (5 bases). V was clipped by 5 bases and J by 1 base, with 8 bases between them. CDR1 LGHNA and CDR2 YSLEER come from the germline V gene. The CDR3 runs 14 residues. CDR3 amino acids: CASSLAMNTGELFF. In nucleotides, the CDR3 is TGCGCCAGCAGCTTAGCGATGAACACCGGGGAGCTGTTTTTT.